The TCR beta chain described here comes from a study of identical twins. Study observations and caveats: The study based its conclusions on cross-sectional statistical analysis and did not follow the same donors. Abundant beta clonotypes from cord blood had fewer insertions, unlike memory repertoires, which showed none.

In this sample, this clonotype turned up many times. Its antigen is not identified. Template switching (which added a universal primer site) was used, and cDNA carried unique molecular identifiers. TCRdb re-derived calls from the 5' RACE reads in MiXCR, one entry per CDR3 protein. The sample lists some 900,000 distinct CDR3 sequences; 9% to 15% were seen once. CDR3 length equals 13 residues. V lost 6 bases and J lost 0, with 9 bases in between. The germline gives CDR1 DFQATT, CDR2 SNEGSKA (reference sequence). This same sample was also part of a study on yellow fever vaccine responses in identical twins. That paper notes: Each twin's T cell response to the vaccine was reported to look partly convergent and partly personalized.

V is TRBV20-1 and J is TRBJ2-1, with D perhaps TRBD1 or TRBD2 (5 bases each). The sample was PBMCs. The receptor was isolated from a young woman in good health. The CDR3 DNA reads as TGCAGTGCCGGGACGGCCTCCTACAATGAGCAGTTCTTC. Protein product: CSAGTASYNEQFF.